This TCR beta chain comes out of a study of cytomegalovirus exposure and HLA in healthy donors. The PCR was carried out with 60 Vbeta primers and 13 Jbeta primers. TCRdb's table, derived via immunoSEQ multiplex PCR, lists solely in-frame clones and lacks some. The sample table sets out around 200,000 clones. V shed 0 bases and J 5 bases; nucleotides not matched to a gene: 13. The CDR3 is made up of 17 amino acids. Germline V gives CDR1 MGHRA, CDR2 YSYEKL. This TCR derives from a woman in her 30s in good health and CMV-seropositive. The gene calls are TRBV4-1 and TRBJ2-7; 7 bases match TRBD2. The source material was PBMCs. The CDR3 here is CASSQDKTSGGLDEQYF. The CDR3 DNA sequence: TGCGCCAGCAGCCAAGATAAAACTTCGGGGGGATTAGACGAGCAGTACTTC.